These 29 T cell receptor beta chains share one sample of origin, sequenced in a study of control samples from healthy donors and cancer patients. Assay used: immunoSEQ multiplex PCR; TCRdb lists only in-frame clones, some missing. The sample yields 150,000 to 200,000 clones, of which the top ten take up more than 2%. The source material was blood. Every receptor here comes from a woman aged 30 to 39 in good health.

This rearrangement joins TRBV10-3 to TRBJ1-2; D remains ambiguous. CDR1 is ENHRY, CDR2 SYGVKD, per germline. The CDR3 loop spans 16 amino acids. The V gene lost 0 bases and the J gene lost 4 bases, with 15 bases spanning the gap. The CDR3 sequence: CAISESRTMTGYGYTF. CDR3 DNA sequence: TGTGCCATCAGTGAGTCTCGGACGATGACGGGCTATGGCTACACCTTC.

CDR3 DNA sequence: TGTGCCAGCAGCGATAGAGAGGACAGGGTATCCATCTCAACCTACGAGCAGTACTTC. Amino acid sequence: CASSDREDRVSISTYEQYF. The chain links TRBV7-9 to TRBJ2-7; 8 bases match TRBD1. Germline CDR1 and CDR2: SEHNR and FQNEAQ (reference sequence). CDR3 length: 19 residues. The junction had 20 bases not matched to a gene; V was cut back by 5 bases and J by 2 bases.

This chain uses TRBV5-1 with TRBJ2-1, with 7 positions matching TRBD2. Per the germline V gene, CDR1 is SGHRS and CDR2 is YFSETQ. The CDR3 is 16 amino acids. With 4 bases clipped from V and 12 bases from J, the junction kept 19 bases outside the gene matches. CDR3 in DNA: TGCGCCAGCAGCCCGCCCGGGACTGGGAGGGGTGTAGGGCAGTTCTTC. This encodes CASSPPGTGRGVGQFF.

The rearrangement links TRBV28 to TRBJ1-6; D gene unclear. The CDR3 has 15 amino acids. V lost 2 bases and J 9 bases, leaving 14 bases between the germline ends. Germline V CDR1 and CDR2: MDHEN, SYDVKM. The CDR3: CASSLPGAASSPLHF. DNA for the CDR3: TGTGCCAGCAGTTTACCCGGAGCAGCTAGTTCACCCCTCCACTTT. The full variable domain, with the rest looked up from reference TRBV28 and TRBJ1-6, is DVKVTQSSRYLVKRTGEKVFLECVQDMDHENMFWYRQDPGLGLRLIYFSYDVKMKEKGDIPEGYSVSREKKERFSLILESASTNQTSMYLCASSLPGAASSPLHFGNGTRLTVT.

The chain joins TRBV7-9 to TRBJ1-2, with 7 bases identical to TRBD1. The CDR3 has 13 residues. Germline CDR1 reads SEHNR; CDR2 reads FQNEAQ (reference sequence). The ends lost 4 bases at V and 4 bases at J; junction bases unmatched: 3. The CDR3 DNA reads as TGTGCCAGCAGCTCAGGGGGAGCCTATGGCTACACCTTC. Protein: CASSSGGAYGYTF.

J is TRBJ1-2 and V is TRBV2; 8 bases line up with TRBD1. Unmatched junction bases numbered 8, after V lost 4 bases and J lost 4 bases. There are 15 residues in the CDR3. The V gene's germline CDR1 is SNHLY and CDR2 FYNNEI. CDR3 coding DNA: TGTGCCAGCAGTGCCCGAACGACAGGGGCCTATGGCTACACCTTC. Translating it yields CASSARTTGAYGYTF.

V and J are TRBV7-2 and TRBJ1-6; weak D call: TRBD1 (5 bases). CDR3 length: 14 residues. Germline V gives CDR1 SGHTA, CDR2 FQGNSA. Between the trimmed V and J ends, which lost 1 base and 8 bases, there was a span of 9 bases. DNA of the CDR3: TGTGCCAGCAGCTTAGGCTGGGGCCATTCACCCCTCCACTTT. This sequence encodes CASSLGWGHSPLHF.

The CDR3 DNA is TGCGCCAGCAGCTTGGAGGGCAAGAATGAAGCTTTCTTT. Its protein product is CASSLEGKNEAFF. The rearrangement uses TRBV5-1 and TRBJ1-1; D ambiguous. The length of the CDR3 is 13 residues. The germline V gene encodes CDR1 SGHRS and CDR2 YFSETQ. Deletions cut 0 bases from V and 7 bases from J, with 10 bases between. Looking up the rest from reference TRBV5-1 and TRBJ1-1 gives the full variable domain: KAGVTQTPRYLIKTRGQQVTLSCSPISGHRSVSWYQQTPGQGLQFLFEYFSETQRNKGNFPGRFSGRQFSNSRSEMNVSTLELGDSALYLCASSLEGKNEAFFGQGTRLTVV.

CDR3 nucleotide sequence: TGTGCCAGCAGCCCTTTAACCGGGAGTAACAATGAGCAGTTCTTC. This gives the protein CASSPLTGSNNEQFF. The chain links TRBV7-8 to TRBJ2-1, with D possibly matching TRBD2 (6 bases). V lost 5 bases and J 5 bases, leaving 16 bases between the germline ends. Germline values: CDR1 SGHVS, CDR2 FQNEAQ. The CDR3 loop spans 15 amino acids.

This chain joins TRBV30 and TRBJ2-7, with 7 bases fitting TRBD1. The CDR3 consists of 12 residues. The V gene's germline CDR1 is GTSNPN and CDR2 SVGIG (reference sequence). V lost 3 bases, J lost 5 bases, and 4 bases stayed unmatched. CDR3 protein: CAWSLGTDEQYF. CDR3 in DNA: TGTGCCTGGAGCCTGGGGACAGACGAGCAGTACTTC.

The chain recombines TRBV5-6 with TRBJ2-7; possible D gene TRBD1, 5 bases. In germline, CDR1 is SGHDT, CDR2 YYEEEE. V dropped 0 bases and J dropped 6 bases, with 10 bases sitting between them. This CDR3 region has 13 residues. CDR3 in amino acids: CASSLAPGSEQYF. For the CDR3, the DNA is TGTGCCAGCAGCTTGGCCCCAGGGTCCGAGCAGTACTTC.

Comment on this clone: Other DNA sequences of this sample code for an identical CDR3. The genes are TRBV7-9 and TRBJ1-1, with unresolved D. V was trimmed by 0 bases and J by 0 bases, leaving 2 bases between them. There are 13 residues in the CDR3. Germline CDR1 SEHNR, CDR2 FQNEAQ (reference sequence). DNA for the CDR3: TGTGCCAGCAGCTTAGCGATGAACACTGAAGCTTTCTTT. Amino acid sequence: CASSLAMNTEAFF.

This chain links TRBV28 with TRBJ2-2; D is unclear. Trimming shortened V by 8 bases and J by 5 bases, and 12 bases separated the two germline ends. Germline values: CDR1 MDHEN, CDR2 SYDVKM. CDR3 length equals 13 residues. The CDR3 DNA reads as TGTGCCAGCCTAGAAACGCGGACCGGGGAGCTGTTTTTT. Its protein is CASLETRTGELFF.

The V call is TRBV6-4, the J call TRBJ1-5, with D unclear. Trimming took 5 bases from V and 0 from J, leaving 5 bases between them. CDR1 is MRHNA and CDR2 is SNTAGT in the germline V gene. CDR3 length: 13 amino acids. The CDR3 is CASSQDSNQPQHF. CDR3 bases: TGTGCCAGCAGTCAGGATAGCAATCAGCCCCAGCATTTT.

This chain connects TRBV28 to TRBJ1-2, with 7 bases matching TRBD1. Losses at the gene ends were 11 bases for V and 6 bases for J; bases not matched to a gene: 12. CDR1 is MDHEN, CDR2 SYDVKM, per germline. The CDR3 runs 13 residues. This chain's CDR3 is CAAREGGSNGYTF. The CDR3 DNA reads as TGTGCCGCCCGGGAAGGGGGCAGTAATGGCTACACCTTC.

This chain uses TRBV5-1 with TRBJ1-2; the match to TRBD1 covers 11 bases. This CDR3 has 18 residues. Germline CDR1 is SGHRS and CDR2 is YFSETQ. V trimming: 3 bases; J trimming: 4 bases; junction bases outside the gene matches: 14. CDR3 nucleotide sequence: TGCGCCAGCAGCTCCTACGGACAGGGGGCGCCCAAAAGCTATGGCTACACCTTC. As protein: CASSSYGQGAPKSYGYTF.

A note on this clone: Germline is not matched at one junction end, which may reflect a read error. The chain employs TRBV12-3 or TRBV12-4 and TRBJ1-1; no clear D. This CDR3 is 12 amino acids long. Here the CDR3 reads CAGSFRLAEAFF. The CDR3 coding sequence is TGTGCCGGCAGTTTTAGGCTCGCCGAAGCTTTCTTT.

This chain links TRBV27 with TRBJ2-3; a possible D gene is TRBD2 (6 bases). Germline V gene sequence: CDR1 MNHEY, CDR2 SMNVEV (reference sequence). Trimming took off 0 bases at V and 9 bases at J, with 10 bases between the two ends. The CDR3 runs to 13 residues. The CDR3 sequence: CASSLSRGKTQYF. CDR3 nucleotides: TGTGCCAGCAGTTTATCACGGGGGAAGACGCAGTATTTT.

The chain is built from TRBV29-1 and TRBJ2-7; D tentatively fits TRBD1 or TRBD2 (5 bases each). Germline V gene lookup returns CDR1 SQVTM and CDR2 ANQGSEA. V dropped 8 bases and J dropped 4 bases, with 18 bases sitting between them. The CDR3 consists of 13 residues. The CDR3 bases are TGCAGCACCCGTGGTCGGGGACGGTACGAGCAGTACTTC. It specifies CSTRGRGRYEQYF.

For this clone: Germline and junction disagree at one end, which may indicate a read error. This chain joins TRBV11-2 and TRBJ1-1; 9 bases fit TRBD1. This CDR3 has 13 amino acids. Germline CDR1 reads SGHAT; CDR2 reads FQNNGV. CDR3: CASSFGPGQGSLF. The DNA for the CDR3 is TGTGCCAGCAGCTTCGGTCCGGGACAGGGTTCTCTCTTT.

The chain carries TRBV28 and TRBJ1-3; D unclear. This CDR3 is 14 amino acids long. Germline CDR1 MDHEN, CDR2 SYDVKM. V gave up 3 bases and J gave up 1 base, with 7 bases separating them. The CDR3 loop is CASSLGSSGNTIYF. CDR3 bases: TGTGCCAGCAGTTTGGGTTCTTCTGGAAACACCATATATTTT.

CDR3 nucleotide sequence: TGTGCCAGCAGTTTATTGGCAGGGGCCAACTATGGCTACACCTTC. Translated, it gives CASSLLAGANYGYTF. This chain connects TRBV28 to TRBJ1-2, with D possibly being TRBD1 (6 bases). The CDR3 loop spans 15 amino acids. From germline, CDR1 is MDHEN and CDR2 SYDVKM. Trimming took off 1 base at V and 2 bases at J, with 11 bases between the two ends.

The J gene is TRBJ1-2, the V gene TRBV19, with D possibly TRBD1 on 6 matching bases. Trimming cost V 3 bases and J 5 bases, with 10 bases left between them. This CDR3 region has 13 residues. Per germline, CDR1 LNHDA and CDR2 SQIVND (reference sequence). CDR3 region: CASSMTGVYGYTF. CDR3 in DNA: TGTGCCAGTAGTATGACAGGAGTGTATGGCTACACCTTC. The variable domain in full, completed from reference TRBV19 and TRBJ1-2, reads DGGITQSPKYLFRKEGQNVTLSCEQNLNHDAMYWYRQDPGQGLRLIYYSQIVNDFQKGDIAEGYSVSREKKESFPLTVTSAQKNPTAFYLCASSMTGVYGYTFGSGTRLTVV.

The CDR3 sequence is CASSLLSGANVLTF. The CDR3 region has the DNA TGTGCCAGCAGTTTATTATCTGGGGCCAACGTCCTGACTTTC. The chain links TRBV28 to TRBJ2-6; D is undetermined. The V end lost 1 base, the J end lost 1 base, and 2 bases lay between the germline ends. Germline V gene data show CDR1 as MDHEN and CDR2 as SYDVKM. This CDR3 has 14 residues.

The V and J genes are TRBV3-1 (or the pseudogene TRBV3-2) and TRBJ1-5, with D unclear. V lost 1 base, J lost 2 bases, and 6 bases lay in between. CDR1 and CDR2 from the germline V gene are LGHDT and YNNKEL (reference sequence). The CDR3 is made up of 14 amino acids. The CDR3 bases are TGTGCCAGCAGCCAAGCGTTCGGCAATCAGCCCCAGCATTTT. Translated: CASSQAFGNQPQHF.

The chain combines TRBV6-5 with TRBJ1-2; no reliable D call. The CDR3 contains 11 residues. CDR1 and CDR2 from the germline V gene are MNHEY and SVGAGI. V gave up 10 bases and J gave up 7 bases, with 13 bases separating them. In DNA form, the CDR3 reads TGTGCCACCCTAATTTGGTCTGGCTACACCTTC. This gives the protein CATLIWSGYTF.

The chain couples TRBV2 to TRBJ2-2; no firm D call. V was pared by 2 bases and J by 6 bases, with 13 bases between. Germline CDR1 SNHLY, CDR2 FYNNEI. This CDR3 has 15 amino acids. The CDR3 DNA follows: TGTGCCAGCAGTGAACGTGGGGTCATAGCCGGGGAGCTGTTTTTT. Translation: CASSERGVIAGELFF.

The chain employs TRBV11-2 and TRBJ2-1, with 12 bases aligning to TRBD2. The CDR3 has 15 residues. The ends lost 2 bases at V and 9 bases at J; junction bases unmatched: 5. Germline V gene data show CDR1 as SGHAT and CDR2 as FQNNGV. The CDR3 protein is CASSLLAGGTSEQFF. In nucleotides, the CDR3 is TGTGCCAGCAGCTTACTAGCGGGGGGGACCAGTGAGCAGTTCTTC.

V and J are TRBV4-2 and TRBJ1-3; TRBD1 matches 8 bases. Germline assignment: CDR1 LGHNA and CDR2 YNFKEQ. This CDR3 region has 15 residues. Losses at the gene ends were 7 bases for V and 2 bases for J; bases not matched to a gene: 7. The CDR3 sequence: CASKKGQGAGNTIYF. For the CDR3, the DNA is TGTGCCAGCAAAAAAGGACAGGGCGCTGGAAACACCATATATTTT.